What follows describes a single T cell receptor beta chain. A junction boundary mismatches the germline segment, possibly from a read error. Clones were read by immunoSEQ multiplex PCR, and TCRdb kept only the in-frame ones, dropping some. In the table there are some 86,000 clones, around nine tenths of which are singletons. These data come from a study of OX40 agonist ivuxolimab in advanced cancers. The germline CDR1 and CDR2 sequences are SNHLY and FYNNEI. This CDR3 comprises 12 residues. The sequences come from CD4+ or CD8+ T cells sorted from blood, collected in a trial of the OX40 agonist ivuxolimab. The clonotype was recovered from an adult with an advanced solid tumor such as melanoma, head and neck, liver or kidney cancer. The V and J genes are TRBV2 and TRBJ2-4; 7 nucleotides match TRBD2. The CDR3 here is CASSEEKDRGDF. DNA of the CDR3: TGTGCCAGCAGTGAAGAGAAGGACCGGGGGGACTTC.